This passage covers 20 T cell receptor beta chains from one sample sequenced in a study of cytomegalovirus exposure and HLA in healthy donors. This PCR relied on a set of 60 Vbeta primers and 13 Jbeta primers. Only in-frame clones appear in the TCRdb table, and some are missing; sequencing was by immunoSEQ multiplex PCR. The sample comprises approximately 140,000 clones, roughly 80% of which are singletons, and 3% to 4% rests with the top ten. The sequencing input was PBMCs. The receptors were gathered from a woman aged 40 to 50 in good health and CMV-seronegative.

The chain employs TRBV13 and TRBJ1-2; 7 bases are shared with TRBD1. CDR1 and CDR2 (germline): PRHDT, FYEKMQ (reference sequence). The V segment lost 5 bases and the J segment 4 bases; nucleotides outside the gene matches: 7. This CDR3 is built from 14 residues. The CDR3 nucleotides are TGTGCCAGCAGCGATCCAGGGGGAGTCTATGGCTACACCTTC. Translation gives CASSDPGGVYGYTF.

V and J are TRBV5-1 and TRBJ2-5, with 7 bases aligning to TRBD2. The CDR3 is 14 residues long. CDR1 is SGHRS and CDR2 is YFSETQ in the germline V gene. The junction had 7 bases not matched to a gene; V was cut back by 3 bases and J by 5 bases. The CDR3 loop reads CASSSQRDRETQYF. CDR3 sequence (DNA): TGCGCCAGCAGCTCCCAGCGGGATCGGGAGACCCAGTACTTC. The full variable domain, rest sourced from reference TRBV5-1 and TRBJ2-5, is KAGVTQTPRYLIKTRGQQVTLSCSPISGHRSVSWYQQTPGQGLQFLFEYFSETQRNKGNFPGRFSGRQFSNSRSEMNVSTLELGDSALYLCASSSQRDRETQYFGPGTRLLVL.

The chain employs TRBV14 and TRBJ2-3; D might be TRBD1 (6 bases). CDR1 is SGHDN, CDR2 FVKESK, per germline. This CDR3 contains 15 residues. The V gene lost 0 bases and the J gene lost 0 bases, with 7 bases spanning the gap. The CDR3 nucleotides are TGTGCCAGCAGCCAAGAGAGGGGGAGCACAGATACGCAGTATTTT. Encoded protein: CASSQERGSTDTQYF.

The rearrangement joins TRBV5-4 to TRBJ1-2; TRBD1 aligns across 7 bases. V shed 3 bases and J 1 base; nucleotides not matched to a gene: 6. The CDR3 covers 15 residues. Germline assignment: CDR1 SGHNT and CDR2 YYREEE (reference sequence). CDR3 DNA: TGTGCCAGCAGCTCCCGACAGGGAATTAACTATGGCTACACCTTC. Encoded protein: CASSSRQGINYGYTF.

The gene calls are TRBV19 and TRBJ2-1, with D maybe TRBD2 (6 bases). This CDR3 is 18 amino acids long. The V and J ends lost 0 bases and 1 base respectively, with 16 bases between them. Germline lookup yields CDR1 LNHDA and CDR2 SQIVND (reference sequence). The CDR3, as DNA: TGTGCCAGTAGTATAGAGACGGGAGCCCTGCCTTCCTACAATGAGCAGTTCTTC. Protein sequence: CASSIETGALPSYNEQFF.

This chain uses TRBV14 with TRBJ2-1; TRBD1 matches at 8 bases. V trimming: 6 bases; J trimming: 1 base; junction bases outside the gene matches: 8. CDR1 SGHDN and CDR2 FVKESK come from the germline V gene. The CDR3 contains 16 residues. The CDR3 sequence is CASSLGQGRSYNEQFF. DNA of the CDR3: TGTGCCAGCAGTCTCGGACAGGGAAGATCCTACAATGAGCAGTTCTTC.

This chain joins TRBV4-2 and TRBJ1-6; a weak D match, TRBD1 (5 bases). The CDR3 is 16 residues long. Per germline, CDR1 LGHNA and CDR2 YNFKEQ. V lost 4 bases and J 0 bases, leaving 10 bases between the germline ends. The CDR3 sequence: CASSPRGASYNSPLHF. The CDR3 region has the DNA TGTGCCAGCAGCCCCCGTGGGGCCTCCTATAATTCACCCCTCCACTTT.

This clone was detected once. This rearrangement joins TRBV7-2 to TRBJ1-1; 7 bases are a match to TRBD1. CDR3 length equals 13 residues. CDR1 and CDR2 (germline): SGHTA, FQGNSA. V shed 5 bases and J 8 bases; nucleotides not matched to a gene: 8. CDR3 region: CASSRFRDSEAFF. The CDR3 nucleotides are TGTGCCAGCAGCAGATTCCGGGACAGCGAAGCTTTCTTT. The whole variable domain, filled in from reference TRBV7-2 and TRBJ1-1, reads GAGVSQSPSNKVTEKGKDVELRCDPISGHTALYWYRQSLGQGLEFLIYFQGNSAPDKSGLPSDRFSAERTGGSVSTLTIQRTQQEDSAVYLCASSRFRDSEAFFGQGTRLTVV.

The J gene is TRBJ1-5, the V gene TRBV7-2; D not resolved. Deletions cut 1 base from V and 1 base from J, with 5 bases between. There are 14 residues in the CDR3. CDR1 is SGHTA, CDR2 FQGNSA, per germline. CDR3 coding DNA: TGTGCCAGCAGCTTAGGTCCGAGCAATCAGCCCCAGCATTTT. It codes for CASSLGPSNQPQHF.

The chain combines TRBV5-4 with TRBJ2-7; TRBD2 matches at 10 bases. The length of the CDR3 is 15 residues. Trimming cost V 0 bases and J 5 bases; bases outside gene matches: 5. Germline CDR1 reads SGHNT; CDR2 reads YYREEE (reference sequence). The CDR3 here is CASSLEAGTSDEQYF. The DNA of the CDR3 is TGTGCCAGCAGCTTGGAGGCCGGGACTAGCGACGAGCAGTACTTC.

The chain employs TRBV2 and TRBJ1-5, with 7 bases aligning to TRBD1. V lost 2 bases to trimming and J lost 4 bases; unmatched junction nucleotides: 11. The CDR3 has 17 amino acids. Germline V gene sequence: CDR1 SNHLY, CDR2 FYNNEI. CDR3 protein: CASSERLEQGKNQPQHF. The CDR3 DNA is TGTGCCAGCAGTGAAAGGTTGGAACAGGGGAAGAATCAGCCCCAGCATTTT. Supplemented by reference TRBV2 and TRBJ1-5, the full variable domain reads EPEVTQTPSHQVTQMGQEVILRCVPISNHLYFYWYRQILGQKVEFLVSFYNNEISEKSEIFDDQFSVERPDGSNFTLKIRSTKLEDSAMYFCASSERLEQGKNQPQHFGDGTRLSIL.

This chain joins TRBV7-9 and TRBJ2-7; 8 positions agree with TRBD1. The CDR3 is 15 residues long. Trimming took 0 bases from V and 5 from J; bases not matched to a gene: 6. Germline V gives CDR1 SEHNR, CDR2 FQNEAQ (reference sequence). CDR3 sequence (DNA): TGTGCCAGCAGCTTAGCCGGGACAGGTAGGAACGAGCAGTACTTC. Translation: CASSLAGTGRNEQYF.

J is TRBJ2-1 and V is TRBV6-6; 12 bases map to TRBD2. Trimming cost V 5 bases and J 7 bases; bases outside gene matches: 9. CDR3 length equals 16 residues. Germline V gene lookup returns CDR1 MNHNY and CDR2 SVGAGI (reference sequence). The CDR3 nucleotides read TGTGCCAGCAGTCCCCAACTAGCGGGGGGCGGGAATGAGCAGTTCTTC. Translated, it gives CASSPQLAGGGNEQFF.

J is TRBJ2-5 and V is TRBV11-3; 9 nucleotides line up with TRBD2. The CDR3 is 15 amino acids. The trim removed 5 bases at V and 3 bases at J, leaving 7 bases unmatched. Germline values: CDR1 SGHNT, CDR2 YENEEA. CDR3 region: CASSQRVAGEETQYF. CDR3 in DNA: TGTGCCAGCAGCCAGAGGGTAGCGGGAGAAGAGACCCAGTACTTC.

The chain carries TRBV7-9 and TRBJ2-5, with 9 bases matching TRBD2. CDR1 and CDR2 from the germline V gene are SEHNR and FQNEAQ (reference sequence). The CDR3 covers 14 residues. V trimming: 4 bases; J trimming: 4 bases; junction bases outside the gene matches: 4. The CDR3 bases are TGTGCCAGCAGCTCCAGCGGGGGGCGAGAGACCCAGTACTTC. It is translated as CASSSSGGRETQYF.

The CDR3 DNA is TGTGCCAGCAGCGACGGGACTCGGAGGGCCACAGATACGCAGTATTTT. Its translation: CASSDGTRRATDTQYF. The chain carries TRBV9 and TRBJ2-3, with TRBD2 as a possible D gene (6 bases). Germline-derived CDR1 and CDR2 are SGDLS and YYNGEE. The length of the CDR3 is 16 residues. The V end was cut by 3 bases, the J end by 2 bases, with 16 bases between.

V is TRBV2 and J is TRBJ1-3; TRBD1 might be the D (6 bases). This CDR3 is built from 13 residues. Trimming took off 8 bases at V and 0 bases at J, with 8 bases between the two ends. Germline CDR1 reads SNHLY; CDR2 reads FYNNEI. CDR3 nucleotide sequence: TGTGCCAGCCGGGACAACTCTGGAAACACCATATATTTT. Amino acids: CASRDNSGNTIYF.

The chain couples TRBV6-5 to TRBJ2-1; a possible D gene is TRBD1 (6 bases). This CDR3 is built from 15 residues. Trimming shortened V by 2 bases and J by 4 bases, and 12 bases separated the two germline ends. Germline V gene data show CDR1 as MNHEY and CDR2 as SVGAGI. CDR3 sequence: CASSYRDTSYNEQFF. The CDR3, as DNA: TGTGCCAGCAGTTACAGGGACACATCATACAATGAGCAGTTCTTC.

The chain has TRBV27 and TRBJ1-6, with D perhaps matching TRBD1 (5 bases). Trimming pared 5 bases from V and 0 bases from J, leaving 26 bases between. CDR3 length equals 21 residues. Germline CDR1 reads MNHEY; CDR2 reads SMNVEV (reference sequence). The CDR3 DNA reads TGTGCCAGCAGTCCTTCCCCCACAGGAGTCGGTCGAAGCTCCTATAATTCACCCCTCCACTTT. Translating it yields CASSPSPTGVGRSSYNSPLHF.

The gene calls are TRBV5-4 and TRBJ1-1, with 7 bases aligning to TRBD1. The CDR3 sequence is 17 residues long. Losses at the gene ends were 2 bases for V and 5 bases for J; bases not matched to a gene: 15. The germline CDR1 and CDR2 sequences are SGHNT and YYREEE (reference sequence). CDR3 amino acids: CASSFGTGVLGGTEAFF. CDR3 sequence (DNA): TGTGCCAGCAGCTTTGGTACAGGGGTTTTAGGAGGTACTGAAGCTTTCTTT.